The rows below give T cell receptor beta chains drawn from one sample of a study of blood T cell repertoires in COVID-19. Some clones are missing from TCRdb's copy, which holds only in-frame ones; the method was immunoSEQ multiplex PCR. Altogether a few hundred thousand clones are present, around 91% being singletons, with the ten largest covering roughly an eighth. Material: peripheral blood. Source of these receptors: a woman aged 60 to 75 with acute or convalescent COVID-19. CDR3s include the opening cysteine and the closing phenylalanine or tryptophan. The order of the fields is clone size, J gene, V gene, CDR3 length, D gene, CDR3 protein, CDR3 DNA. The D gene is left open where the match is weak. Clone size is given for some rows only: seen once, a few or many times, or a class if the clone is expanded.

-	TRBJ2-1	TRBV6-2/TRBV6-3	19	-	CASSYSGLSRREKSHEQFF	TGTGCCAGCAGTTACTCGGGGTTAAGTCGACGGGAGAAGTCTCATGAGCAGTTCTTC
once	TRBJ1-6	TRBV28	15	TRBD1	CASTPPGQGRSPLHF	TGTGCCAGCACTCCCCCGGGACAGGGGCGTTCACCCCTCCACTTT
-	TRBJ2-7	TRBV7-2	12	-	CASSSGQSKKYF	TGTGCCAGCAGCTCCGGACAGTCCAAGAAGTACTTC
-	TRBJ2-1	TRBV3-1/TRBV3-2	15	TRBD1	CASSMGTGGYNEQFF	TGTGCCAGCAGCATGGGGACAGGGGGCTACAATGAGCAGTTCTTC
-	TRBJ2-3	TRBV7-9	16	TRBD2	CASSFTAGGSTDTQYF	TGTGCCAGCAGCTTTACCGCGGGAGGCAGCACAGATACGCAGTATTTT
-	TRBJ1-6	TRBV5-6	17	-	CASSSLRGGSYNSPLHF	TGTGCCAGCAGCTCCCTCCGTGGAGGCTCCTATAATTCACCCCTCCACTTT
-	TRBJ1-2	TRBV3-1/TRBV3-2	12	TRBD1	CASSLGQGGYTF	TGTGCCAGCAGCCTGGGACAGGGAGGCTACACCTTC
-	TRBJ1-5	TRBV30	14	TRBD1	CAWSLGQGNQPQHF	TGTGCCTGGAGTTTAGGACAGGGGAATCAGCCCCAGCATTTT
-	TRBJ1-4	TRBV25-1	17	-	CASSESAGAATNEKLFF	TGTGCCAGCAGTGAATCGGCAGGGGCCGCAACTAATGAAAAACTGTTTTTT
once	TRBJ1-5	TRBV28	15	TRBD1	CASSKPGQGPQPQHF	TGTGCCAGCAGTAAGCCGGGACAGGGCCCCCAGCCCCAGCATTTT
-	TRBJ1-5	TRBV12-3/TRBV12-4	12	-	CATLTGNQPQHF	TGTGCCACACTTACAGGCAATCAGCCCCAGCATTTT
-	TRBJ2-5	TRBV6-5	15	TRBD2	CASSLGEGTQETQYF	TGTGCCAGCAGTCTAGGGGAGGGGACCCAAGAGACCCAGTACTTC
-	TRBJ2-2	TRBV7-9	18	-	CASSLAGPYRENTGELFF	TGTGCCAGCAGCTTAGCGGGACCCTACAGGGAGAACACCGGGGAGCTGTTTTTT
-	TRBJ2-5	TRBV2	12	TRBD1	CASNGQGETQYF	TGTGCCAGCAATGGACAGGGAGAGACCCAGTACTTC
once	TRBJ1-1	TRBV19	13	-	CASSGGAGPEAFF	TGTGCCAGTAGCGGGGGGGCAGGGCCTGAAGCTTTCTTT
-	TRBJ2-5	TRBV29-1	12	TRBD1	CSVVDRGETQYF	TGCAGCGTTGTTGACAGGGGGGAGACCCAGTACTTC
once	TRBJ2-7	TRBV18	14	-	CASSPTKQGVEQYF	TGTGCCAGCTCACCGACCAAACAGGGCGTCGAGCAGTACTTC
once	TRBJ1-2	TRBV7-9	17	TRBD1	CASSSGTGGLNDYGYTF	TGTGCCAGCAGCTCCGGGACAGGGGGCTTAAATGACTATGGCTACACCTTC
-	TRBJ2-1	TRBV14	16	TRBD2	CASSSISGRALGEQFF	TGTGCCAGCAGCTCCATCAGCGGGAGGGCCCTTGGTGAGCAGTTCTTC
-	TRBJ1-1	TRBV29-1	13	-	CSGAGTLNTEAFF	TGCAGCGGGGCCGGAACACTCAACACTGAAGCTTTCTTT
-	TRBJ2-1	TRBV6-1	15	TRBD1	CASSPDRDVGNEQFF	TGTGCCAGCAGTCCGGACAGGGACGTGGGGAATGAGCAGTTCTTC
-	TRBJ1-4	TRBV10-3	15	TRBD1	CATADRASTNEKLFF	TGTGCCACCGCAGACAGGGCTTCAACTAATGAAAAACTGTTTTTT
-	TRBJ2-5	TRBV18	11	-	CASSISETQYF	TGTGCCAGCTCAATTTCGGAGACCCAGTACTTC
-	TRBJ1-4	TRBV29-1	12	-	CSARGANEKLFF	TGCAGCGCCAGAGGTGCTAATGAAAAACTGTTTTTT
once	TRBJ1-6	TRBV30	13	TRBD1	CAWGTGGRSPLHF	TGTGCCTGGGGGACAGGGGGCAGGTCACCCCTCCACTTT
once	TRBJ1-5	TRBV7-2	16	TRBD1	CASSSQGASSNQPQHF	TGTGCCAGCAGCTCACAGGGGGCTAGTAGCAATCAGCCCCAGCATTTT
-	TRBJ1-4	TRBV6-2/TRBV6-3	16	-	CASSYVRGRDNEKLFF	TGTGCCAGCAGTTACGTGCGGGGAAGAGATAATGAAAAACTGTTTTTT
-	TRBJ2-5	TRBV19	14	TRBD2	CASTSREGLETQYF	TGTGCCAGTACCTCCCGGGAGGGCCTGGAGACCCAGTACTTC
-	TRBJ1-4	TRBV5-6	15	-	CASSLEREPDEKLFF	TGTGCCAGCAGCCTGGAGCGGGAGCCTGATGAAAAACTGTTTTTT
-	TRBJ2-7	TRBV28	21	TRBD2	CASTPFLSHLLTSGPSYEQYF	TGTGCCAGCACCCCGTTTTTGAGTCATCTACTCACTAGCGGCCCTTCCTACGAGCAGTACTTC
-	TRBJ1-6	TRBV24-1	14	TRBD1	CATSAGTGNSPLHF	TGTGCCACCAGTGCCGGGACAGGAAATTCACCCCTCCACTTT